A selection of T cell receptor beta chains follows, all from one sample in a study of blood T cells in healthy people across ages. TCRdb reanalysed the 5' RACE reads using MiXCR and keeps one entry per CDR3 protein. The sample has 700,000 to 950,000 distinct CDR3 sequences; around 40% are singletons. Sequencing was carried out using blood. Source of these receptors: an older woman in good health. CDR3s include the opening cysteine and the closing phenylalanine or tryptophan. The order of the fields is J gene, V gene, clone size, D gene, CDR3 DNA, CDR3 protein. D genes are given only for firm matches. The listing skips clone size in some rows; elsewhere it reads once, few, many or a size class.

j_call: TRBJ2-1; v_call: TRBV12-3/TRBV12-4; clone_size: NA; d_call: TRBD2; cdr3_nt: TGTGCCAGCAGTCCCGGACTAGCGGGGGGAGATGAGGAGTTCTTC; cdr3_aa: CASSPGLAGGDEEFF
j_call: TRBJ2-3; v_call: TRBV7-9; clone_size: NA; d_call: TRBD1; cdr3_nt: TGTGCCAGCTCGACTGGACAGGCAACAGATACGCAGTATTTT; cdr3_aa: CASSTGQATDTQYF
j_call: TRBJ2-7; v_call: TRBV5-1; clone_size: NA; d_call: NA; cdr3_nt: TGCGCCAGCAGCTTGGCGGGGGTAATCTACGAGCAGTACTTC; cdr3_aa: CASSLAGVIYEQYF
j_call: TRBJ2-7; v_call: TRBV29-1; clone_size: many; d_call: NA; cdr3_nt: TGCAGCGTTGGGGACCCTAAAGGGGAGCAGTACTTC; cdr3_aa: CSVGDPKGEQYF
j_call: TRBJ2-5; v_call: TRBV18; clone_size: NA; d_call: TRBD2; cdr3_nt: TGTGCCAGCTCACCACCGGGACTACCCCAAGAGACCCAGTACTTC; cdr3_aa: CASSPPGLPQETQYF
j_call: TRBJ2-3; v_call: TRBV20-1; clone_size: NA; d_call: NA; cdr3_nt: TGCAGTGTTTCGGTCGGAGTAACAGATACGCAGTATTTT; cdr3_aa: CSVSVGVTDTQYF
j_call: TRBJ2-1; v_call: TRBV12-3/TRBV12-4; clone_size: few; d_call: NA; cdr3_nt: TGTGCCAGCAGTTTTAGGGGACTCCACAATGAGCAGTTCTTC; cdr3_aa: CASSFRGLHNEQFF
j_call: TRBJ2-1; v_call: TRBV3-1; clone_size: NA; d_call: NA; cdr3_nt: TGTGCAAGCAGTAGCGTTGGCGGATACAATGGGCAGTTCTTC; cdr3_aa: CASSSVGGYNGQFF
j_call: TRBJ2-5; v_call: TRBV5-1; clone_size: few; d_call: TRBD1; cdr3_nt: TGCGCCAGCAGCGTCGGACAGGGCGCTCAAGAGACCCAGTACTTC; cdr3_aa: CASSVGQGAQETQYF
j_call: TRBJ2-2; v_call: TRBV12-3/TRBV12-4; clone_size: NA; d_call: NA; cdr3_nt: TGTGCCAGCAGTTTAGGGCGAAGGATACCGACCGGGGAGCTGTTTTTT; cdr3_aa: CASSLGRRIPTGELFF
j_call: TRBJ2-1; v_call: TRBV5-1; clone_size: NA; d_call: TRBD2; cdr3_nt: TGCGCCAGCAGCTTGACTAGCGGCATGGACTATGAGCAGTTCTTC; cdr3_aa: CASSLTSGMDYEQFF
j_call: TRBJ2-1; v_call: TRBV12-3/TRBV12-4; clone_size: NA; d_call: TRBD2; cdr3_nt: TGTGCCAGCATCCCCAGGGAGGGCCTGTACAATGAGCAGTTCTTC; cdr3_aa: CASIPREGLYNEQFF
j_call: TRBJ2-3; v_call: TRBV15; clone_size: NA; d_call: NA; cdr3_nt: TGTGCCACCAGCAGAGACCGCGGGGCTAGCACAGATACGCAGTATTTT; cdr3_aa: CATSRDRGASTDTQYF
j_call: TRBJ1-1; v_call: TRBV6-1; clone_size: NA; d_call: NA; cdr3_nt: TGTGCCAGCAGTGAAGGGGTGAACACTGAAGCTTTCTTT; cdr3_aa: CASSEGVNTEAFF
j_call: TRBJ2-3; v_call: TRBV20-1; clone_size: few; d_call: TRBD1; cdr3_nt: TGCAGTGCGCCCTCACAGGGGGCGTTGGTAGATACGCAGTATTTT; cdr3_aa: CSAPSQGALVDTQYF
j_call: TRBJ1-2; v_call: TRBV20-1; clone_size: few; d_call: NA; cdr3_nt: TGCAGTGCGACTGGCCAGGGTTATGGCTACACCTTC; cdr3_aa: CSATGQGYGYTF
j_call: TRBJ2-6; v_call: TRBV5-6; clone_size: NA; d_call: NA; cdr3_nt: TGTGCCAGCAGCTTGAGGATTAACTCTGGGGCCAACGTCCTGACTTTC; cdr3_aa: CASSLRINSGANVLTF
j_call: TRBJ2-6; v_call: TRBV10-3; clone_size: NA; d_call: TRBD1; cdr3_nt: TGTGCCATCAGTGGACAGGGTGGAACTGGGGCCAACGTCCTGACTTTC; cdr3_aa: CAISGQGGTGANVLTF
j_call: TRBJ1-5; v_call: TRBV20-1; clone_size: NA; d_call: NA; cdr3_nt: TGCAGTGCTAGAGATATGGCCTGGGGGCCCCAGCATTTT; cdr3_aa: CSARDMAWGPQHF
j_call: TRBJ2-7; v_call: TRBV2; clone_size: NA; d_call: TRBD1; cdr3_nt: TGTGCCAGCAGGGCGGGACAGGGGATCTACGAGCAGTACTTC; cdr3_aa: CASRAGQGIYEQYF
j_call: TRBJ1-2; v_call: TRBV6-1; clone_size: NA; d_call: NA; cdr3_nt: TGTGCCAGTAGTGAGAGGGAAACATATGGCTACACCTTC; cdr3_aa: CASSERETYGYTF
j_call: TRBJ2-1; v_call: TRBV5-1; clone_size: few; d_call: TRBD1; cdr3_nt: TGCGCCAGCAGCCGGACCACATCAGGGGGTGAGCAGTTCTTC; cdr3_aa: CASSRTTSGGEQFF
j_call: TRBJ2-7; v_call: TRBV7-7; clone_size: few; d_call: TRBD2; cdr3_nt: TGTGCTAGCAGCCCGAGTAGCGGGAGCGGGTACGAGCAGTACTTC; cdr3_aa: CASSPSSGSGYEQYF
j_call: TRBJ2-5; v_call: TRBV5-1; clone_size: NA; d_call: NA; cdr3_nt: TGCGCCAGCAGCCAAGAGTACCAAGGGACCCAGTACTTC; cdr3_aa: CASSQEYQGTQYF
j_call: TRBJ2-1; v_call: TRBV5-1; clone_size: few; d_call: TRBD2; cdr3_nt: TGCGCCAGCAGCAGGGTGACTAGCGGGGCCAATGAGCAGTTCTTC; cdr3_aa: CASSRVTSGANEQFF
j_call: TRBJ2-7; v_call: TRBV7-9; clone_size: NA; d_call: NA; cdr3_nt: TGTGCCAGCAGCTCCCTCGTTGACGAGCAGTACTTC; cdr3_aa: CASSSLVDEQYF
j_call: TRBJ2-1; v_call: TRBV20-1; clone_size: NA; d_call: NA; cdr3_nt: TGCAGTGCCCACTTAGGGGGATACAATGAGCAGTTCTTC; cdr3_aa: CSAHLGGYNEQFF